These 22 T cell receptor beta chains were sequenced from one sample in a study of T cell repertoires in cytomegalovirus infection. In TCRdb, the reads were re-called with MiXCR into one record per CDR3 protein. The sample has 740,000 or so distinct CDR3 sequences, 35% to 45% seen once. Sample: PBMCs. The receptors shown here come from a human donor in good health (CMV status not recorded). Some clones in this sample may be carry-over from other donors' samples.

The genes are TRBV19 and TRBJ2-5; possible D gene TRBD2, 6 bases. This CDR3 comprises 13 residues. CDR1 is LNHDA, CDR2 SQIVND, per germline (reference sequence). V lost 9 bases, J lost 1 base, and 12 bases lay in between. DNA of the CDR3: TGTGCCAGCACACCGACTAGCCAAGAGACCCAGTACTTC. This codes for CASTPTSQETQYF.

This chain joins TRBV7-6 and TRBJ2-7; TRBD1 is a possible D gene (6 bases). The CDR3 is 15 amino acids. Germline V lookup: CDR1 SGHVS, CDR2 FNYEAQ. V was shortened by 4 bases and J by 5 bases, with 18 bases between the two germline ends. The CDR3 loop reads CASSYPLSGAHEQYF. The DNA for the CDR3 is TGTGCCAGCAGCTATCCTCTATCAGGGGCCCACGAGCAGTACTTC.

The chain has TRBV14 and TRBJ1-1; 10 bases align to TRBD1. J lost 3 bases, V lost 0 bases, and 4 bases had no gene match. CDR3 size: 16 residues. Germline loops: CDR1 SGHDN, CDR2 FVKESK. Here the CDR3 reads CASSQDPGQGDTEAFF. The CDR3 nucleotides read TGTGCCAGCAGCCAAGATCCCGGACAGGGGGACACTGAAGCTTTCTTT.

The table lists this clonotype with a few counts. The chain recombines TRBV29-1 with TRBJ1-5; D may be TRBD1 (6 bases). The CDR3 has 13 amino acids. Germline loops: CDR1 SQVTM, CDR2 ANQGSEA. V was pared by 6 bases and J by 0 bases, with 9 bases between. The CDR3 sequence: CSVRTDSNQPQHF. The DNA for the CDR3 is TGCAGCGTCCGGACAGATAGCAATCAGCCCCAGCATTTT. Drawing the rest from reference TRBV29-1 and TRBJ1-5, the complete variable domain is SAVISQKPSRDICQRGTSLTIQCQVDSQVTMMFWYRQQPGQSLTLIATANQGSEATYESGFVIDKFPISRPNLTFSTLTVSNMSPEDSSIYLCSVRTDSNQPQHFGDGTRLSIL.

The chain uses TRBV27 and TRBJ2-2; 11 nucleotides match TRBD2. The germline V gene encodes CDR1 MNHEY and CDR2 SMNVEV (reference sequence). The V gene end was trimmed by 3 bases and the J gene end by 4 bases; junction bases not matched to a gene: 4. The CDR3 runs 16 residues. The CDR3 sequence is CASSLLTSGGTGELFF. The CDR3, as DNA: TGTGCCAGCAGTTTGCTTACTAGCGGGGGCACCGGGGAGCTGTTTTTT.

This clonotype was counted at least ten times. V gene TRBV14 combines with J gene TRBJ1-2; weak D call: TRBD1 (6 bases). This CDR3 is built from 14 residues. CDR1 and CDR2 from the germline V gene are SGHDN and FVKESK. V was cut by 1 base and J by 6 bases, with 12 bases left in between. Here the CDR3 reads CASSQVGQFHGYTF. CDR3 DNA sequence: TGTGCCAGCAGCCAAGTAGGACAGTTCCATGGCTACACCTTC.

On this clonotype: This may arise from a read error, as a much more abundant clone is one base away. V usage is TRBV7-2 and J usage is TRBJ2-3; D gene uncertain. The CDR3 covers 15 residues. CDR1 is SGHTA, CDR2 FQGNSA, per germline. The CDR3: CASSLGSGPTETQYF. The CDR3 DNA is TGTGCCAGCAGCTTAGGCTCTGGGCCTACAGAAACGCAGTATTTT.

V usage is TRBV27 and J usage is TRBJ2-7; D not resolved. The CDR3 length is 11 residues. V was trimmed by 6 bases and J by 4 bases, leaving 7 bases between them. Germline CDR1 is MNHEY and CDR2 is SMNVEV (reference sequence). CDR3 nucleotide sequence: TGTGCCAGCAGGAACATTTACGAGCAGTACTTC. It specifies CASRNIYEQYF.

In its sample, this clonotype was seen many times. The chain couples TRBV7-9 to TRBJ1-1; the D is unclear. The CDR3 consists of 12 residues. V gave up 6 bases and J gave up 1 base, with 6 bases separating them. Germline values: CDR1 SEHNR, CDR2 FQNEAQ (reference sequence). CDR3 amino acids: CASSRENTEAFF. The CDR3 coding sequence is TGTGCCAGCAGTCGAGAGAACACTGAAGCTTTCTTT.

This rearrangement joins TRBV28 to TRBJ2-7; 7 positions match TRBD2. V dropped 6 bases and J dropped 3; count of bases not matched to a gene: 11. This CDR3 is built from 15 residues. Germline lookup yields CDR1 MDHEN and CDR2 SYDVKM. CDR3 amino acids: CASSPHGGGDYEQYF. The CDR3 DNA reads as TGTGCCAGCAGCCCGCACGGGGGAGGGGACTACGAGCAGTACTTC. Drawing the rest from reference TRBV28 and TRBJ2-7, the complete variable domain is DVKVTQSSRYLVKRTGEKVFLECVQDMDHENMFWYRQDPGLGLRLIYFSYDVKMKEKGDIPEGYSVSREKKERFSLILESASTNQTSMYLCASSPHGGGDYEQYFGPGTRLTVT.

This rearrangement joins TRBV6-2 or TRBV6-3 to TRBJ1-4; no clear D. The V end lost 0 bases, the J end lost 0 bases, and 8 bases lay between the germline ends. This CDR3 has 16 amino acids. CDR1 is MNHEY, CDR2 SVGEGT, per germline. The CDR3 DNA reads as TGTGCCAGCAGTTACTCGATGGTCGCAACTAATGAAAAACTGTTTTTT. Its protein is CASSYSMVATNEKLFF.

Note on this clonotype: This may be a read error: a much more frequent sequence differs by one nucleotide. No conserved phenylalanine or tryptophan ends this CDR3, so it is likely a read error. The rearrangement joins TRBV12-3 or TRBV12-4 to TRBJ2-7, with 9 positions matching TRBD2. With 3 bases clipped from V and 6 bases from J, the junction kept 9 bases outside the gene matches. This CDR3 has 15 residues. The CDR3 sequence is CASSLNSGSAGEQYL. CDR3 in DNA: TGTGCCAGCAGTTTGAATAGCGGGAGCGCTGGCGAGCAGTACTTA.

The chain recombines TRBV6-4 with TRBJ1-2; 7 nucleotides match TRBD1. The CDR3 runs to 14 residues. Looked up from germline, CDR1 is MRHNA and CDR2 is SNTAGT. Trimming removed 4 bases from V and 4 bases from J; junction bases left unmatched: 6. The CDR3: CASSVTGEAYGYTF. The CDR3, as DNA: TGTGCCAGCAGTGTAACAGGGGAGGCCTATGGCTACACCTTC.

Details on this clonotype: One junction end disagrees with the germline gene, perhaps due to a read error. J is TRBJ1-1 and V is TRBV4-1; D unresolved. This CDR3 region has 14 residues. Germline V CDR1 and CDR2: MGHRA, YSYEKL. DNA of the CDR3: TGCGCCAGCAGCCAAGTGCATTTGAACACTGAAACTTTCTTT. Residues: CASSQVHLNTETFF.

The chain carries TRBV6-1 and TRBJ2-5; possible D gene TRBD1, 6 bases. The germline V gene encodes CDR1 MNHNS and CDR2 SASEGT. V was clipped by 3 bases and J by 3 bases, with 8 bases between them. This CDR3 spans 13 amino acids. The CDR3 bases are TGTGCCAGCAGTGATACAGGGAAAGAGACCCAGTACTTC. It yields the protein CASSDTGKETQYF.

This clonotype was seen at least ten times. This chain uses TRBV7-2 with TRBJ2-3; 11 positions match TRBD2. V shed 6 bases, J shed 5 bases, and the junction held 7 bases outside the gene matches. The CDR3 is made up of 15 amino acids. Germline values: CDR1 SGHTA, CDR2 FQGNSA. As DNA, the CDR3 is TGTGCCAGCAGTATTAGCGGGGGGGCCGTAGATACGCAGTATTTT. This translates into CASSISGGAVDTQYF.

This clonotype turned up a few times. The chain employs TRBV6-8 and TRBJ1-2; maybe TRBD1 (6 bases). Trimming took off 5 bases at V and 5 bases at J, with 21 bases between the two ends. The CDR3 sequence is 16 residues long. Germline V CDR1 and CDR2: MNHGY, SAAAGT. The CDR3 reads CASSRLGGTQRYGYTF. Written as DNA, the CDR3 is TGTGCCAGCAGTCGCCTCGGGGGGACACAGCGGTATGGCTACACCTTC.

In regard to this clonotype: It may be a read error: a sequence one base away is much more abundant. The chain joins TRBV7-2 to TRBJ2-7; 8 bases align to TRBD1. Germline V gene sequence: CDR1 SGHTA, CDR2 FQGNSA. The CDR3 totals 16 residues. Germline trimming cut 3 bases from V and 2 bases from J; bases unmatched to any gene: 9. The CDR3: CASSLNGTGSTYEQYF. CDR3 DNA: TGTGCCAGCAGCTTGAACGGGACAGGTTCAACCTACGAGCAGTACTTC.

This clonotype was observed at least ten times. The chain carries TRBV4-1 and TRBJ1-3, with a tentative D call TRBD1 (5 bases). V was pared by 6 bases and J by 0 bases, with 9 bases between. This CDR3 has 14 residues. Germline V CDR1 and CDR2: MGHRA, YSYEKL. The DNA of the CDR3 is TGCGCCAGCAGTTCAGGGAGCTCTGGAAACACCATATATTTT. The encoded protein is CASSSGSSGNTIYF.

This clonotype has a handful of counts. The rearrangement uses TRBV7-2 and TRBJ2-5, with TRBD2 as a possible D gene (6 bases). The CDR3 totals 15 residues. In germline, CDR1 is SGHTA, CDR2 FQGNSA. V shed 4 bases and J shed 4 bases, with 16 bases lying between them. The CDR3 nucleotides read TGTGCCAGCAGCTCTGGGACGGACTATGGAGAGACCCAGTACTTC. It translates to CASSSGTDYGETQYF. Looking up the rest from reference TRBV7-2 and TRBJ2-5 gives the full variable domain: GAGVSQSPSNKVTEKGKDVELRCDPISGHTALYWYRQSLGQGLEFLIYFQGNSAPDKSGLPSDRFSAERTGGSVSTLTIQRTQQEDSAVYLCASSSGTDYGETQYFGPGTRLLVL.

As DNA, the CDR3 is TGTGCCACCAGTGGACAGGGTGGCTATGGCTACACCTTC. It yields the protein CATSGQGGYGYTF. The rearrangement joins TRBV24-1 to TRBJ1-2; 7 bases agree with TRBD1. The CDR3 totals 13 residues. Germline CDR1 reads KGHDR; CDR2 reads SFDVKD. V shed 5 bases and J 4 bases; nucleotides not matched to a gene: 3.

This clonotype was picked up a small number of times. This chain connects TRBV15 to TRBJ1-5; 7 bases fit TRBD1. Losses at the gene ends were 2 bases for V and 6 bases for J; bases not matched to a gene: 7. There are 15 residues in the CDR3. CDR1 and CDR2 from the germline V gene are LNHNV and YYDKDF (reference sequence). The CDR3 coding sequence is TGTGCCACCAGCAGAAGCGCAGGGGGTGGTCAGCCCCAGCATTTT. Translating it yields CATSRSAGGGQPQHF.